This TCR beta chain was obtained from a study of T cell clusters in autoimmune cytopenias. TRB was amplified from approximately 250 ng of peripheral blood genomic DNA per sample. Germline CDR1 MNHEY, CDR2 SVGAGI. The CDR3 is 11 residues long. One tube held mixed TRB-A and TRB-B primer pools for touch-down PCR. TCRdb reanalyzed the multiplex PCR reads, giving one entry per CDR3 protein sequence and no DNA. The sample has a few hundred distinct CDR3 sequences. This clonotype is classed as medium-sized (0.01 to 0.1%) by frequency. Its target is unknown. Study results and caveats: Clustering suggested that physiological T cell clusters were missing in primary autoimmune cytopenia patients. Functional roles of the in silico T cell clusters still await experimental validation. TRB repertoire shifts in secondary cytopenia and chronic lymphocytic leukemia mostly reflected lymphoma, not autoimmunity.

Sample: peripheral blood. The clonotype comes from a human donor with an autoimmune cytopenia or autoimmune hepatitis (not recorded which). This chain uses TRBV6-5 with TRBJ2-5. The CDR3 spells CASSYSETQYF.